Described below is a single T cell receptor beta chain sequence and its context. Under the authors' procedure: By means of reference gene primer amplification, nucleated cell counts were estimated. Assay used: immunoSEQ multiplex PCR; TCRdb lists only in-frame clones, some missing. D and trimming come from the DNA, and the V and J calls and clone size come from that table. Among roughly 460,000 clones listed, roughly 90% were seen once. The data were obtained in a study of blood T cell repertoires in COVID-19. Looking at the study overall: Sites in the United States, Italy and Spain provided acute and convalescent COVID-19 samples. The cDNA or gDNA used as material had been derived from T cells, B-cell-depleted T cells, or PBMCs.

Germline loops: CDR1 WNHNN, CDR2 SYGVQD (reference sequence). The J segment lost 1 base and the V segment lost 8 bases, leaving 4 bases of the junction unmatched. CDR3 size: 13 residues. The source material was peripheral blood. The chain joins TRBV10-1 to TRBJ1-1; 7 nucleotides match TRBD1. The receptor was isolated from a man aged 18-30 years with COVID-19, enrolled during active disease. Here the CDR3 reads CASQGQQNTEAFF. The CDR3 coding sequence is TGCGCCAGCCAGGGACAGCAGAACACTGAAGCTTTCTTT.